This T cell receptor (beta chain) was profiled in a study of identical twins. This clonotype was counted a few times. No antigen is known for it. Healthy Caucasians made up all donors. TCRdb reprocessed the 5' RACE reads with MiXCR, giving one entry per CDR3 protein. Among approximately 210,000 distinct CDR3 sequences listed, 6.5% to 8% were seen once. The study, taken as a whole, reports: Low generation-probability sequences were in excess among twin-shared out-of-frame alpha sequences.

V lost 4 bases to trimming and J lost 2 bases, with 18 bases between them. The CDR3 spans 16 residues. In germline, CDR1 is SGHRS, CDR2 YFSETQ. This sample was also put to use in a study of T cells expressing NK-cell markers.

Input material: CD8+ T cells sorted from blood. The sequence was obtained from a woman aged 18-29 years in good health. The chain recombines TRBV5-1 with TRBJ1-2; D uncertain. This chain's CDR3 is CASSLRRDPLNYGYTF. The CDR3 DNA sequence: TGCGCCAGCAGCCTCCGACGGGATCCCCTCAACTATGGCTACACCTTC.